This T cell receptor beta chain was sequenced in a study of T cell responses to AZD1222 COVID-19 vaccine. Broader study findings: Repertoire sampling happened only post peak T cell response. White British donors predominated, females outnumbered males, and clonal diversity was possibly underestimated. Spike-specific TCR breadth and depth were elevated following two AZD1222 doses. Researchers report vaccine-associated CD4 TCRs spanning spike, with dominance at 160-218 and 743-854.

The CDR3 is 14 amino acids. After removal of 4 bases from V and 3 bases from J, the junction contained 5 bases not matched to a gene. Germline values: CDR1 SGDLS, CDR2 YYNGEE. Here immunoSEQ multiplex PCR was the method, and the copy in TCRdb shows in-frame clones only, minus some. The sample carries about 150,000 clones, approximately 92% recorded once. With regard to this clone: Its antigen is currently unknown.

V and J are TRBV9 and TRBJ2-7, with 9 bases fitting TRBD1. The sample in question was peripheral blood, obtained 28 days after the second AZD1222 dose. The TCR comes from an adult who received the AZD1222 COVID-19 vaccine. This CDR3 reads CASSQGDRDYEQYF. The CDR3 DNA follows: TGTGCCAGCAGCCAAGGGGACAGGGACTACGAGCAGTACTTC.